The 26 T cell receptor beta chains below all came from one sample that was sequenced in a study of regulatory T cells in long-lasting Graves disease. For TCR beta, libraries came from iRepertoire HTBI primers and Arm-PCR of CDR3 regions. Via MiXCR, TCRdb re-called the multiplex PCR reads, giving one row per CDR3 protein. The sample includes approximately 690,000 distinct CDR3 sequences, around 32% of them seen just once. Time point defined: persistent/refractory GD, antithyroid drugs over 5 years with positive TRAb. PBMC-derived RNA was used for the TCR library. The material was peripheral blood mononuclear cells (PBMCs), obtained when the disease was refractory, from a patient treated with antithyroid drugs. These receptors all come from a female donor with Graves disease.

V gene TRBV29-1 combines with J gene TRBJ1-1; 11 nucleotides align to TRBD1. From germline, CDR1 is SQVTM and CDR2 ANQGSEA. J gave up 8 bases and V 4 bases, and 0 bases lay outside the gene matches. The CDR3 is made up of 11 amino acids. This CDR3 is CSVGDRGEAFF. CDR3 nucleotides: TGCAGCGTTGGGGACAGGGGGGAAGCTTTCTTT. Combining the CDR3 with reference TRBV29-1 and TRBJ1-1 gives the whole variable domain SAVISQKPSRDICQRGTSLTIQCQVDSQVTMMFWYRQQPGQSLTLIATANQGSEATYESGFVIDKFPISRPNLTFSTLTVSNMSPEDSSIYLCSVGDRGEAFFGQGTRLTVV.

This clonotype was counted only a few times. The genes are TRBV12-3 or TRBV12-4 and TRBJ1-1, with D unclear. This CDR3 spans 14 amino acids. Trimming took 3 bases from V and 3 from J, leaving 11 bases between them. This CDR3 is CASSFGDADTEAFF. CDR3 in DNA: TGTGCCAGCAGTTTCGGGGATGCCGACACTGAAGCTTTCTTT.

In its sample, this clonotype was seen a few times. The chain carries TRBV5-1 and TRBJ2-7; 9 bases are a match to TRBD2. The J segment lost 4 bases and the V segment lost 1 base, leaving 3 bases of the junction unmatched. CDR3 size: 14 residues. The V gene's germline CDR1 is SGHRS and CDR2 YFSETQ. This CDR3 is CASSLLAGEYEQYF. CDR3 in DNA: TGCGCCAGCAGCTTGTTAGCGGGGGAGTACGAGCAGTACTTC. Together with reference TRBV5-1 and TRBJ2-7, the CDR3 gives the full variable domain: KAGVTQTPRYLIKTRGQQVTLSCSPISGHRSVSWYQQTPGQGLQFLFEYFSETQRNKGNFPGRFSGRQFSNSRSEMNVSTLELGDSALYLCASSLLAGEYEQYFGPGTRLTVT.

This clonotype has a handful of counts. This chain connects TRBV5-1 to TRBJ1-1; tentative D call: TRBD1 (5 bases). From germline, CDR1 is SGHRS and CDR2 YFSETQ. V was pared by 6 bases and J by 4 bases, with 13 bases between. The CDR3 contains 13 residues. CDR3 in DNA: TGCGCCAGCAAGGGGACCGGGAGCACTGAAGCTTTCTTT. Protein sequence: CASKGTGSTEAFF.

The V and J genes are TRBV28 and TRBJ1-6; weak D call: TRBD1 (6 bases). The CDR3 sequence is 15 residues long. Trimming pared 6 bases from V and 7 bases from J, leaving 16 bases between. CDR1 MDHEN and CDR2 SYDVKM come from the germline V gene. The CDR3 DNA reads as TGTGCCAGCAGACCTCGGGACAAAATAAATTCACCCCTCCACTTT. It codes for CASRPRDKINSPLHF.

This clonotype came up many times. This sequence joins TRBV28 and TRBJ1-1, with D possibly being TRBD1 (6 bases). V dropped 6 bases and J dropped 4 bases, with 15 bases sitting between them. Germline V lookup: CDR1 MDHEN, CDR2 SYDVKM. This CDR3 region has 14 residues. This chain's CDR3 is CASRETGAFTEAFF. The DNA of the CDR3 is TGTGCCAGCAGGGAGACAGGAGCATTCACTGAAGCTTTCTTT.

This chain connects TRBV14 to TRBJ1-2; no firm D call. This CDR3 has 16 residues. Germline V gene data show CDR1 as SGHDN and CDR2 as FVKESK. The V and J ends lost 2 bases and 6 bases respectively, with 19 bases between them. CDR3 sequence (DNA): TGTGCCAGCAGCCAAAGTCCCGGGCCTCGGGGAAATGGCTACACCTTC. Translating it yields CASSQSPGPRGNGYTF.

The J gene is TRBJ1-5, the V gene TRBV28; D unclear. Per germline, CDR1 MDHEN and CDR2 SYDVKM. Trimming shortened V by 0 bases and J by 5 bases, and 17 bases separated the two germline ends. The CDR3 covers 17 residues. CDR3 nucleotide sequence: TGTGCCAGCAGTTTATGGCTGGGAAAAGTCGGCCATCAGCCCCAGCATTTT. It translates to CASSLWLGKVGHQPQHF.

The chain couples TRBV7-3 to TRBJ1-5, with D possibly matching TRBD1 (5 bases). Trimming left V 5 bases short and J 7 bases short, with 18 bases between. This CDR3 region has 15 residues. Germline values: CDR1 SGHTA, CDR2 FQGTGA. The CDR3: CASSLEEGPHQPQHF. The DNA for the CDR3 is TGTGCCAGCAGCCTAGAGGAGGGGCCGCACCAGCCCCAGCATTTT.

V and J are TRBV14 and TRBJ1-2; D is possibly TRBD1 (6 bases). The V end was cut by 1 base, the J end by 5 bases, with 11 bases between. The CDR3 totals 14 residues. Germline V gives CDR1 SGHDN, CDR2 FVKESK. The CDR3, as DNA: TGTGCCAGCAGCCAAGGAGCGGACAGTTATGGCTACACCTTC. Amino acids: CASSQGADSYGYTF.

This clonotype was picked up many times. This chain links TRBV27 with TRBJ1-2; 8 bases align to TRBD1. Germline V CDR1 and CDR2: MNHEY, SMNVEV (reference sequence). After removal of 5 bases from V and 4 bases from J, the junction contained 9 bases not matched to a gene. CDR3 length: 15 residues. The CDR3: CASSGYRGAGYGYTF. Here the CDR3 DNA reads TGTGCCAGCAGTGGTTACAGGGGGGCGGGCTATGGCTACACCTTC.

The rearrangement uses TRBV10-3 and TRBJ1-1; D gene ambiguous. Germline V lookup: CDR1 ENHRY, CDR2 SYGVKD. V was shortened by 0 bases and J by 5 bases, with 10 bases between the two germline ends. The CDR3 runs to 14 residues. Here the CDR3 DNA reads TGTGCCATCAGTGAGTCAGGGAGGCGGACTGAAGCTTTCTTT. Translated: CAISESGRRTEAFF.

This clonotype was found a few times. The chain employs TRBV27 and TRBJ2-7; perhaps TRBD1 as D (5 bases). CDR1 is MNHEY and CDR2 is SMNVEV in the germline V gene (reference sequence). Trimming left V 6 bases short and J 2 bases short, with 14 bases between. CDR3 length equals 14 residues. CDR3 residues: CASSSVAQAYEQYF. For the CDR3, the DNA is TGTGCCAGCAGCTCCGTTGCACAGGCCTACGAGCAGTACTTC.

This clonotype has only a few counts. J is TRBJ2-5 and V is TRBV10-3; D gene ambiguous. The V gene lost 4 bases and the J gene lost 2 bases, with 5 bases spanning the gap. Germline lookup yields CDR1 ENHRY and CDR2 SYGVKD. The CDR3 has 12 amino acids. In DNA, the CDR3 is TGTGCCATCAGTGGACTTCAAGAGACCCAGTACTTC. Protein product: CAISGLQETQYF.

This clonotype has a handful of counts. The rearrangement links TRBV28 to TRBJ1-1; D remains unclear. The CDR3 is 16 amino acids. Germline CDR1 is MDHEN and CDR2 is SYDVKM. V was pared by 7 bases and J by 5 bases, with 23 bases between. The CDR3 reads CASNFKIGVVGTEAFF. The CDR3 DNA reads TGTGCCAGCAATTTTAAAATTGGGGTGGTAGGGACTGAAGCTTTCTTT.

This clonotype has only a few counts. J is TRBJ2-5 and V is TRBV7-2, with a tentative D call TRBD1 (5 bases). This CDR3 spans 15 amino acids. Germline V gives CDR1 SGHTA, CDR2 FQGNSA. Trimming stripped 0 bases from V and 1 base from J, with 9 bases between. The CDR3 spells CASSLAGLTQETQYF. CDR3 bases: TGTGCCAGCAGCTTAGCGGGGCTCACCCAAGAGACCCAGTACTTC.

The CDR3 DNA is TGTGCCAGCAGTGAAGGACAGGGCATCACGAGCTACACCTTC. It yields the protein CASSEGQGITSYTF. V and J are TRBV2 and TRBJ1-2, with 7 bases lining up with TRBD1. This CDR3 has 14 amino acids. Trimming at V came to 1 base and at J to 9 bases, leaving 8 bases not matched to a gene. Germline CDR1 and CDR2: SNHLY and FYNNEI. The complete variable domain, with remaining parts taken from reference TRBV2 and TRBJ1-2, reads EPEVTQTPSHQVTQMGQEVILRCVPISNHLYFYWYRQILGQKVEFLVSFYNNEISEKSEIFDDQFSVERPDGSNFTLKIRSTKLEDSAMYFCASSEGQGITSYTFGSGTRLTVV.

The chain carries TRBV5-1 and TRBJ2-1; 12 nucleotides line up with TRBD2. The trim removed 2 bases at V and 7 bases at J, leaving 7 bases unmatched. The CDR3 has 16 residues. The germline gives CDR1 SGHRS, CDR2 YFSETQ. The CDR3 DNA reads as TGCGCCAGCAGCTTCGGACTAGCGGGATTATATAATGAGCAGTTCTTC. This translates into CASSFGLAGLYNEQFF.

The V call is TRBV5-6, the J call TRBJ1-5; possible D gene TRBD1, 5 bases. Trimming pared 2 bases from V and 0 bases from J, leaving 12 bases between. This CDR3 region has 16 residues. CDR1 and CDR2 from the germline V gene are SGHDT and YYEEEE. The CDR3 spells CASSFLGHLSNQPQHF. CDR3 nucleotide sequence: TGTGCCAGCAGCTTCTTGGGGCACCTTAGCAATCAGCCCCAGCATTTT.

V usage is TRBV7-9 and J usage is TRBJ2-7; weak D call: TRBD2 (5 bases). Germline values: CDR1 SEHNR, CDR2 FQNEAQ (reference sequence). V lost 8 bases, J lost 2 bases, and 10 bases lay in between. The CDR3 totals 12 residues. The CDR3 loop is CASEGPTYEQYF. The CDR3 coding sequence is TGTGCCAGCGAGGGCCCAACCTACGAGCAGTACTTC.

A remark on this clonotype: This may arise from a read error, as a much more abundant clone is one base away. The chain has TRBV12-3 or TRBV12-4 and TRBJ1-2, with TRBD1 matching over 7 bases. This CDR3 is 16 amino acids long. CDR3 in DNA: TGTGCCAGCAGTCCCCACCTACAAGACAGGGCTCAAGGCTACGCCTTC. Amino acids: CASSPHLQDRAQGYAF.

V and J are TRBV9 and TRBJ1-3; D is perhaps TRBD1 (5 bases). The CDR3 has 15 residues. V lost 0 bases to trimming and J lost 2 bases, with 9 bases between them. Germline assignment: CDR1 SGDLS and CDR2 YYNGEE. As DNA, the CDR3 is TGTGCCAGCAGCGTAGCCCAGGGAGCTGGAAACACCATATATTTT. Its protein product is CASSVAQGAGNTIYF. The full variable domain, completed using reference TRBV9 and TRBJ1-3, is DSGVTQTPKHLITATGQRVTLRCSPRSGDLSVYWYQQSLDQGLQFLIQYYNGEERAKGNILERFSAQQFPDLHSELNLSSLELGDSALYFCASSVAQGAGNTIYFGEGSWLTVV.

This chain connects TRBV7-9 to TRBJ1-1; perhaps TRBD1 as D (5 bases). Germline CDR1 is SEHNR and CDR2 is FQNEAQ (reference sequence). The CDR3 is 15 residues long. The ends were cut back, 5 bases at V and 1 base at J, with 14 bases in the middle. The CDR3 region is CASSRPGRKNTEAFF. The DNA for the CDR3 is TGTGCCAGCAGCCGACCGGGACGTAAGAACACTGAAGCTTTCTTT.

This clonotype came up many times. V is TRBV11-2 and J is TRBJ2-5, with 13 bases lining up with TRBD2. V trimming: 3 bases; J trimming: 8 bases; junction bases outside the gene matches: 9. Germline-derived CDR1 and CDR2 are SGHAT and FQNNGV. CDR3 length equals 16 residues. The CDR3 region has the DNA TGTGCCAGCAGCTTCCCCCGGACTAGCGGGAGAGATACCCAGTACTTC. The encoded protein is CASSFPRTSGRDTQYF.

The chain carries TRBV16 and TRBJ1-5, with 7 bases matching TRBD1. This CDR3 is 15 amino acids long. Per the germline V gene, CDR1 is KGHSY and CDR2 is FQNENV. V lost 4 bases and J lost 6; bases outside the gene matches: 9. CDR3 sequence reads: CASSRTGAKSQPQHF. DNA for the CDR3: TGTGCCAGCAGCCGCACAGGGGCTAAGAGTCAGCCCCAGCATTTT.

This clonotype turned up a few times. The rearrangement links TRBV13 to TRBJ1-4, with D maybe TRBD1 (5 bases). Germline loops: CDR1 PRHDT, CDR2 FYEKMQ (reference sequence). The CDR3 spans 15 residues. Trimming pared 5 bases from V and 3 bases from J, leaving 13 bases between. The CDR3 bases are TGTGCCAGCAGCGAGGGACGGGGAGCTAATGAAAAACTGTTTTTT. Translation: CASSEGRGANEKLFF.